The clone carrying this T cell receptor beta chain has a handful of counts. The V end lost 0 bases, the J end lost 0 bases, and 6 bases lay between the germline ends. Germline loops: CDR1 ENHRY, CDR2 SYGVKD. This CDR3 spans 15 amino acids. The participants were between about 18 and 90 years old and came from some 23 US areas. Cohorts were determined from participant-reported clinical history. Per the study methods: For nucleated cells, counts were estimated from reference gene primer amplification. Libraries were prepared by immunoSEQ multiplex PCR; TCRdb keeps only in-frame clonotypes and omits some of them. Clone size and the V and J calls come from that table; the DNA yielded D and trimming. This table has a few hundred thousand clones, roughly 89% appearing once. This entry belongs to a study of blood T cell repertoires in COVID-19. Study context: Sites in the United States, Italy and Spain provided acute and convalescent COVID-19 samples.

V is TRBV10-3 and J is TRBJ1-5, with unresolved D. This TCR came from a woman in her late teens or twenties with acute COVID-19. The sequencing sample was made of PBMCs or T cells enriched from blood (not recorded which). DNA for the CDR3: TGTGCCATCAGTGAGTCACATAATAGCAATCAGCCCCAGCATTTT. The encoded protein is CAISESHNSNQPQHF.